The rows below give T cell receptor beta chains drawn from one sample of a study of T cell responses to AZD1222 COVID-19 vaccine. Libraries were prepared by immunoSEQ multiplex PCR; TCRdb keeps only in-frame clonotypes and omits some of them. The data hold some 170,000 clones, with 90% to 95% observed a single time. The sequencing used peripheral blood, collected 28 days after the second dose of the MenACWY control vaccine. Source of these receptors: an adult who received the MenACWY meningococcal vaccine as a control. CDR3s leave out the opening cysteine and the closing phenylalanine or tryptophan. The order of the fields is clone size, J gene, V gene, CDR3 protein. Only part of the rows carry a size: once, few, many, or a class if the clone is expanded.

abundance: -; j_gene: TRBJ1-6; v_gene: TRBV7-3; CDR3aa: ASSPSGGSPLH
abundance: -; j_gene: TRBJ2-5; v_gene: TRBV5-4; CDR3aa: ASSLFVPGGYQETQY
abundance: once; j_gene: TRBJ1-2; v_gene: TRBV2; CDR3aa: ASLGVDGYT
abundance: -; j_gene: TRBJ1-1; v_gene: TRBV11-2; CDR3aa: ASSPTWDGAEAF
abundance: -; j_gene: TRBJ2-1; v_gene: TRBV6-2/TRBV6-3; CDR3aa: ASSSGGTGSYEQF
abundance: -; j_gene: TRBJ1-5; v_gene: TRBV6-5; CDR3aa: ASKRDRGSNQPQH
abundance: -; j_gene: TRBJ2-1; v_gene: TRBV15; CDR3aa: ATSRVGFGRNEQF
abundance: -; j_gene: TRBJ1-1; v_gene: TRBV6-5; CDR3aa: ASSPTGNTEAF
abundance: -; j_gene: TRBJ2-2; v_gene: TRBV27; CDR3aa: ASSQGQGANTGELF
abundance: -; j_gene: TRBJ1-1; v_gene: TRBV11-3; CDR3aa: ASSLKRFGQRNTEAF
abundance: -; j_gene: TRBJ2-7; v_gene: TRBV10-2; CDR3aa: ASSGTAFEQY
abundance: -; j_gene: TRBJ2-4; v_gene: TRBV3-1/TRBV3-2; CDR3aa: ASSQGGTKSDIQY
abundance: -; j_gene: TRBJ2-7; v_gene: TRBV5-1; CDR3aa: ASSKSGGSWEQY
abundance: -; j_gene: TRBJ2-3; v_gene: TRBV3-1/TRBV3-2; CDR3aa: ASSQGASGRTHTQY
abundance: -; j_gene: TRBJ1-4; v_gene: TRBV2; CDR3aa: ASSPRRAGKLF
abundance: -; j_gene: TRBJ1-2; v_gene: TRBV5-1; CDR3aa: ASSLEAISRGYT
abundance: -; j_gene: TRBJ2-5; v_gene: TRBV5-1; CDR3aa: ASSLTSGAGAQY
abundance: -; j_gene: TRBJ1-1; v_gene: TRBV30; CDR3aa: AWNRQITEAF
abundance: -; j_gene: TRBJ1-2; v_gene: TRBV3-1/TRBV3-2; CDR3aa: ASSPDRGRPLNYGYT
abundance: -; j_gene: TRBJ2-7; v_gene: TRBV7-8; CDR3aa: ASSLDWVGGSYEQY
abundance: -; j_gene: TRBJ1-3; v_gene: TRBV24-1; CDR3aa: ATSDAGRNTIY
abundance: -; j_gene: TRBJ1-4; v_gene: TRBV15; CDR3aa: ATSRQGTNEKLF
abundance: once; j_gene: TRBJ1-1; v_gene: TRBV6-5; CDR3aa: ASTYEFGGTEAF
abundance: -; j_gene: TRBJ1-1; v_gene: TRBV19; CDR3aa: ASSLKTGMNTEAF
abundance: once; j_gene: TRBJ2-7; v_gene: TRBV18; CDR3aa: ASSLGQITYEQY
abundance: -; j_gene: TRBJ1-3; v_gene: TRBV29-1; CDR3aa: SVDFQAGSGNTIY
abundance: -; j_gene: TRBJ1-2; v_gene: TRBV24-1; CDR3aa: ATSDPSQGPYGYT
abundance: -; j_gene: TRBJ2-2; v_gene: TRBV4-1; CDR3aa: ASSQPFSGGATGELF
abundance: -; j_gene: TRBJ1-1; v_gene: TRBV6-6; CDR3aa: ASRTGDLRTEAF
abundance: -; j_gene: TRBJ1-1; v_gene: TRBV3-1/TRBV3-2; CDR3aa: ASSQVGSNTEAF
abundance: few; j_gene: TRBJ1-1; v_gene: TRBV7-2; CDR3aa: ASSPYVGEAF
abundance: once; j_gene: TRBJ1-1; v_gene: TRBV7-9; CDR3aa: ASSLGLGEGNTEAF
abundance: -; j_gene: TRBJ1-2; v_gene: TRBV12-3/TRBV12-4; CDR3aa: ASSSGQFYGYT
abundance: -; j_gene: TRBJ1-5; v_gene: TRBV30; CDR3aa: AWRTKGKGNQPQH
abundance: once; j_gene: TRBJ1-6; v_gene: TRBV6-5; CDR3aa: ATGDRDNSPLH
abundance: -; j_gene: TRBJ1-3; v_gene: TRBV4-3; CDR3aa: ASSLNRDRHSGNTIY
abundance: -; j_gene: TRBJ1-6; v_gene: TRBV5-1; CDR3aa: ASSLAGGGASSPLH
abundance: few; j_gene: TRBJ2-7; v_gene: TRBV2; CDR3aa: ASDWGYSGEQY
abundance: -; j_gene: TRBJ2-3; v_gene: TRBV30; CDR3aa: AGSGVTDTQY
abundance: -; j_gene: TRBJ1-5; v_gene: TRBV7-9; CDR3aa: ASSTGQGGNQPQH
abundance: -; j_gene: TRBJ1-5; v_gene: TRBV4-1; CDR3aa: ASSQDKGRGRNQPQH
abundance: -; j_gene: TRBJ2-5; v_gene: TRBV11-3; CDR3aa: ASSLVGGETQY
abundance: -; j_gene: TRBJ1-3; v_gene: TRBV10-2; CDR3aa: ASSTGGISGNTIY
abundance: once; j_gene: TRBJ2-1; v_gene: TRBV5-1; CDR3aa: ASSFQRGDYNEQF
abundance: -; j_gene: TRBJ1-3; v_gene: TRBV5-4; CDR3aa: ASSRDSASNTIY
abundance: -; j_gene: TRBJ1-4; v_gene: TRBV6-5; CDR3aa: ASSYSHQANEKLF
abundance: -; j_gene: TRBJ1-2; v_gene: TRBV28; CDR3aa: AGRPSRGKNYGYT
abundance: few; j_gene: TRBJ1-2; v_gene: TRBV5-1; CDR3aa: ASSLGKGDYGYT
abundance: -; j_gene: TRBJ1-5; v_gene: TRBV19; CDR3aa: ASSIYLMRQDSNQPQH
abundance: -; j_gene: TRBJ1-1; v_gene: TRBV18; CDR3aa: ASSLRGQAMNTEAF
abundance: -; j_gene: TRBJ1-2; v_gene: TRBV2; CDR3aa: ASRRQTSASGYT
abundance: -; j_gene: TRBJ2-5; v_gene: TRBV5-6; CDR3aa: ASSFEHKTAEETQY
abundance: -; j_gene: TRBJ1-4; v_gene: TRBV28; CDR3aa: ASWGQAEKLF